This T cell receptor (beta chain) derives from a study of blood T cells in healthy people across ages. Overall study context: Template switching recovered approximately one barcoded beta molecule for every two T cells.

Next came a second PCR, run for about 6 to 12 cycles, which used a sample-barcoded 5' primer along with a J-beta primer mix. TCRdb re-called the 5' RACE reads with MiXCR, one entry per CDR3 protein. Of hundreds of thousands of distinct CDR3 sequences detected, more than 40% appear once; the ten largest clones hold around a third. This clonotype was seen more than once but under ten times. Its target is unknown. With V trimmed by 1 base and J by 4 bases, 4 bases remained unmatched. Germline-derived CDR1 and CDR2 are LGHDT and YNNKEL (reference sequence). The CDR3 is 16 amino acids. General study results and limits: Possibly confounding the expanded clonotype changes was the fact that donor CMV status was unknown. Both higher diversity and more naive CD4+ cells marked long-lived donors when set against aged donors.

All donors came from Russia, were Caucasian and healthy, and spanned ages roughly 6 to 95. The sequence derives from an older woman in good health. The rearrangement joins TRBV3-1 to TRBJ2-2; 9 bases line up with TRBD2. The sequencing input was blood. CDR3 loop: CASSQARSGGTGELFF. Written as DNA, the CDR3 is TGTGCCAGCAGCCAAGCCCGTAGCGGGGGCACCGGGGAGCTGTTTTTT.